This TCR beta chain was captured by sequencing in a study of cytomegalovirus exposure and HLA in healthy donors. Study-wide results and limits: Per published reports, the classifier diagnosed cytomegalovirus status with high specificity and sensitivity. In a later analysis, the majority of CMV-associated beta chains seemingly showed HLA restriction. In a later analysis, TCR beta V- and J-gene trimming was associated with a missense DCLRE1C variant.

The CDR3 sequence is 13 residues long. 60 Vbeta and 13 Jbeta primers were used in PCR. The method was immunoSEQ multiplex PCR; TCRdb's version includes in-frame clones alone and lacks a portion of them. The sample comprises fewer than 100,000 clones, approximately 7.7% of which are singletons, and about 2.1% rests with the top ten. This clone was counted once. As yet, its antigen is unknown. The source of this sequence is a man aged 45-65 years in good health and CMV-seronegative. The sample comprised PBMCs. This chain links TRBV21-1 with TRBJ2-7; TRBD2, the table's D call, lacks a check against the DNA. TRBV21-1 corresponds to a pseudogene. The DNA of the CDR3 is TGTGCCAGCAGCAAAGCGGGGGACTTCAAGCAGTACTTC. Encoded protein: CASSKAGDFKQYF.